The 13 T cell receptor beta chains below all came from one sample that was sequenced in a study of persistence of HIV-infected CD4 T cells. Their antigens remain unidentified. This was the immunoSEQ version 4 assay in survey mode. Produced via immunoSEQ multiplex PCR; TCRdb's table is partial and in-frame only. The table shows around 39,000 clones, with approximately 78% occurring only once. The stimulus was an HIV-1 Gag 15-mer peptide pool, 0.9 to 1 ug/peptide/mL. CD40L-negative CD69-negative CD45RO-high memory CD4+ T cells were sorted as populations depleted of antigen-responding cells. Here the sequenced sample was cultured CD4+ T cells from PBMCs, taken from a patient who received antiretroviral therapy. The receptors originated from an adult with HIV. The donor label of this sample is uncertain.

The chain couples TRBV4-2 to TRBJ1-4; maybe TRBD1 (5 bases). Germline loops: CDR1 LGHNA, CDR2 YNFKEQ. There are 14 residues in the CDR3. The V end was cut by 2 bases, the J end by 5 bases, with 9 bases between. The CDR3 reads CASSQPDSNEKLFF. CDR3 coding DNA: TGTGCCAGCAGCCAACCCGACAGCAATGAAAAACTGTTTTTT.

The chain carries TRBV4-1 and TRBJ1-2; the D is unclear. This CDR3 spans 13 amino acids. V shed 4 bases and J shed 5 bases, with 11 bases lying between them. Germline loops: CDR1 MGHRA, CDR2 YSYEKL. This CDR3 reads CASSLSGDYGYTF. The CDR3 nucleotides are TGCGCCAGCAGCCTCTCCGGGGATTATGGCTACACCTTC.

V gene TRBV6-4 combines with J gene TRBJ1-2; D uncertain. V was pared by 7 bases and J by 2 bases, with 14 bases between. Looked up from germline, CDR1 is MRHNA and CDR2 is SNTAGT. This CDR3 comprises 14 residues. The CDR3 sequence is CASNSPRENYGYTF. The CDR3 nucleotides read TGTGCCAGCAATTCGCCACGGGAAAACTATGGCTACACCTTC.

The chain combines TRBV19 with TRBJ1-1, with 9 bases fitting TRBD1. The ends lost 7 bases at V and 4 bases at J; junction bases unmatched: 10. Germline V lookup: CDR1 LNHDA, CDR2 SQIVND (reference sequence). The length of the CDR3 is 15 residues. This CDR3 is CASTPATGGGTEAFF. CDR3 coding DNA: TGTGCCAGTACCCCCGCGACAGGGGGTGGCACTGAAGCTTTCTTT.

This chain links TRBV5-1 with TRBJ1-6; TRBD1 agrees at 7 bases. The CDR3 extends over 15 amino acids. CDR1 SGHRS and CDR2 YFSETQ come from the germline V gene. J gave up 8 bases and V 5 bases, and 10 bases lay outside the gene matches. The CDR3 bases are TGCGCCAGCAGTACCGGGGACAGAGAGTATTCACCCCTCCACTTT. It translates to CASSTGDREYSPLHF.

The chain links TRBV10-3 to TRBJ1-5; tentative D call: TRBD1 (6 bases). The CDR3 is 14 residues long. Trimming pared 10 bases from V and 1 base from J, leaving 14 bases between. The germline V gene has CDR1 ENHRY and CDR2 SYGVKD. CDR3 residues: CATQQGGSNQPQHF. CDR3 coding DNA: TGTGCCACCCAACAGGGTGGGAGCAATCAGCCCCAGCATTTT.

This sequence joins TRBV24-1 and TRBJ1-2, with D unresolved. Per the germline V gene, CDR1 is KGHDR and CDR2 is SFDVKD. V lost 12 bases and J lost 2, with 24 bases in between. The length of the CDR3 is 16 residues. CDR3 residues: CAVRGPGSGSNYGYTF. DNA of the CDR3: TGTGCCGTCCGAGGTCCGGGAAGTGGTTCGAACTATGGCTACACCTTC.

This clone occurred a few times. The chain combines TRBV24-1 with TRBJ1-2; D call uncertain. The germline V gene encodes CDR1 KGHDR and CDR2 SFDVKD. The V and J ends lost 3 bases and 6 bases respectively, with 7 bases between them. This CDR3 is 12 amino acids long. The CDR3 nucleotides read TGTGCCACCAGTGATGGGAGGCATGGCTACACCTTC. The encoded protein is CATSDGRHGYTF.

This chain links TRBV5-1 with TRBJ2-1; TRBD1 or TRBD2 may be the D gene (5 bases each). Between the trimmed V and J ends, which lost 2 bases and 9 bases, there was a span of 18 bases. Germline assignment: CDR1 SGHRS and CDR2 YFSETQ. This CDR3 is built from 15 residues. The CDR3 loop reads CASSLNAGTGFEQFF. The CDR3 DNA sequence: TGCGCCAGCAGCTTAAACGCCGGGACCGGATTTGAGCAGTTCTTC.

The chain uses TRBV12-3 or TRBV12-4 and TRBJ1-6, with TRBD1 as a possible D gene (5 bases). V lost 5 bases to trimming and J lost 7 bases, with 9 bases between them. The CDR3 sequence is 13 residues long. The CDR3 sequence is CASSGTYNSPLHF. CDR3 bases: TGTGCCAGCAGTGGGACTTACAATTCACCCCTCCACTTT.

The V gene is TRBV6-6, the J gene TRBJ2-3; D gene unclear. V was clipped by 0 bases and J by 6 bases, with 7 bases between them. This CDR3 contains 13 residues. Germline V gives CDR1 MNHNY, CDR2 SVGAGI (reference sequence). The CDR3 nucleotides are TGTGCCAGCAGTTACTCGAATGGGGATACGCAGTATTTT. It yields the protein CASSYSNGDTQYF.

This CDR3 reads CASSDRGRGDTEAFF. The DNA of the CDR3 is TGCGCCAGCAGTGACAGGGGGCGAGGAGACACTGAAGCTTTCTTT. The V gene is TRBV10-1, the J gene TRBJ1-1; 8 bases align to TRBD1. This CDR3 has 15 residues. The V gene end was trimmed by 3 bases and the J gene end by 3 bases; junction bases not matched to a gene: 6. CDR1 and CDR2 from the germline V gene are WNHNN and SYGVQD (reference sequence).

The chain links TRBV6-5 to TRBJ1-6; D perhaps matches TRBD1 (5 bases). Germline values: CDR1 MNHEY, CDR2 SVGAGI. V was pared by 8 bases and J by 9 bases, with 8 bases between. The CDR3 is 11 amino acids. CDR3 sequence (DNA): TGTGCCAGCGGGACGGGTTCACCCCTCCACTTT. Its translation: CASGTGSPLHF.